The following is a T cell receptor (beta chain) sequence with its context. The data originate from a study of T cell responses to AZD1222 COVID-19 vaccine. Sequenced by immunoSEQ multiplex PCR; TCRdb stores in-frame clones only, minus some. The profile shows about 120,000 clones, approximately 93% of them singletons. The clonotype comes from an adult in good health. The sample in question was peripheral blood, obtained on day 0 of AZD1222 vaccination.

The CDR3 DNA is TGCGCCAGCAGCTCACAGGGGCAAGGTGGCTACACCTTC. This encodes CASSSQGQGGYTF. This rearrangement joins TRBV5-1 to TRBJ1-2, with 7 bases fitting TRBD1. V trimming: 3 bases; J trimming: 7 bases; junction bases outside the gene matches: 6. Germline lookup yields CDR1 SGHRS and CDR2 YFSETQ. This CDR3 spans 13 amino acids.